The 3 T cell receptor beta chains given below trace back to one sample, sequenced in a study of T cell changes during pregnancy in multiple sclerosis (dated by TCRdb to between 2018 and 2020). Library construction relied on the immunoSEQ multiplex PCR assay. In TCRdb, the immuneACCESS table is reduced to in-frame sequences with V and J assigned. These tables do not hold every clone; where another copy was compared, an unresolved V gene accounts for under half, and the others remain unexplained. The sample includes roughly 58,000 clones, with approximately 94% observed a single time. Roughly 3.5% of the sample belongs to the ten largest clones. The specimen was CD8+ T cells from peripheral blood mononuclear cells, collected in the third trimester of pregnancy. These receptors were taken from a female donor with multiple sclerosis, enrolled in a pregnancy study.

The rearrangement uses TRBV28 and TRBJ2-7, with no clear D. V lost 2 bases to trimming and J lost 4 bases, with 15 bases between them. The CDR3 runs 15 residues. The germline V gene has CDR1 MDHEN and CDR2 SYDVKM. The CDR3 region has the DNA TGTGCCAGCAGTTTAATGGTGGGCAGAGAATACGAGCAGTACTTC. Translation: CASSLMVGREYEQYF.

The chain links TRBV30 to TRBJ1-2; 10 positions match TRBD1. Germline CDR1 reads GTSNPN; CDR2 reads SVGIG (reference sequence). Trimming cost V 0 bases and J 8 bases; bases outside gene matches: 24. CDR3 size: 20 residues. The CDR3 sequence: CAWSVQRGVETGGVRDGYTF. The CDR3 coding sequence is TGTGCCTGGAGTGTACAGAGGGGGGTGGAGACAGGGGGCGTACGGGACGGCTACACCTTC.

The chain carries TRBV19 and TRBJ1-4; the D is unclear. Germline CDR1 and CDR2: LNHDA and SQIVND (reference sequence). The CDR3 loop spans 14 amino acids. The germline V and J ends were trimmed by 0 bases and 6 bases, with 8 bases remaining between them. CDR3 DNA sequence: TGTGCCAGTAGTATAGAAGGAGGTGATGAAAAACTGTTTTTT. The encoded protein is CASSIEGGDEKLFF.